This TCR beta chain was recovered during a study of a mutant IDH1 vaccine in newly diagnosed glioma. Study in general: Patients' prior therapy spanned radiotherapy, temozolomide, or both; most underwent both.

Time point given: baseline, week 1 (first vaccination visit). Treatment in this sample: pre-vaccination baseline after standard-of-care therapy. The length of the CDR3 is 17 residues. Germline V CDR1 and CDR2: MGHRA, YSYEKL. The V end lost 0 bases, the J end lost 0 bases, and 12 bases lay between the germline ends. Clones were read by immunoSEQ multiplex PCR, and TCRdb kept only the in-frame ones, dropping some. The sample lists about 38,000 clones, roughly 89% occurring once. J is TRBJ2-1 and V is TRBV4-1; either TRBD1 or TRBD2 may supply D (5 bases each). The receptor comes from a young man with glioma. Specimen: PBMCs, collected from a glioma patient treated with radiotherapy, temozolomide or both. CDR3 loop: CASSQDLGAGSYNEQFF. The CDR3 DNA sequence: TGCGCCAGCAGCCAAGATCTTGGGGCGGGCTCCTACAATGAGCAGTTCTTC.